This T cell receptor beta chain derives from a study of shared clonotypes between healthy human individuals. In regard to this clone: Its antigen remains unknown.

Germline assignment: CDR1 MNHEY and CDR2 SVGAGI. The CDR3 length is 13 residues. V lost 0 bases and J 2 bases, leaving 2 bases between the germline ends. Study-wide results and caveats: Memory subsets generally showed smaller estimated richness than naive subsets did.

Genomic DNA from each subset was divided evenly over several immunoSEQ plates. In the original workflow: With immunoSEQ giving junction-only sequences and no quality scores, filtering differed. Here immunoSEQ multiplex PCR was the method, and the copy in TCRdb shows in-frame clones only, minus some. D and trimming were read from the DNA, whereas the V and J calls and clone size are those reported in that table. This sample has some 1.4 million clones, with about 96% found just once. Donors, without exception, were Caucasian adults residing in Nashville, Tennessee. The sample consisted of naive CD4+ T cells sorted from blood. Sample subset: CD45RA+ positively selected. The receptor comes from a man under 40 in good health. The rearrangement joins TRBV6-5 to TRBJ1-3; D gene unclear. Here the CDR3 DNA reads TGTGCCAGCAGTTACTCTGCTGGAAACACCATATATTTT. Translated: CASSYSAGNTIYF.